The rows below give T cell receptor beta chains drawn from one sample of a study of blood T cell repertoires in COVID-19. Sequencing was performed with immunoSEQ multiplex PCR; in TCRdb, only in-frame clones are kept and a portion is missing. The table records around 150,000 clones, around 77% of them present only once. Sequenced: peripheral blood. The receptors come from a man between 50 and 59 years old with active or convalescent COVID-19. Both conserved end residues are part of each CDR3. D genes are given only for firm matches. Only some rows state a clone size, as once, few, many or a class for expanded clones.

clone size: NA
V gene: TRBV28
J gene: TRBJ2-7
D gene: NA
CDR3 DNA: TGTGCCAGCAGTTGGGTCAGGGTTGGGACCTACGAGCAGTACTTC
CDR3 protein: CASSWVRVGTYEQYF

clone size: NA
V gene: TRBV29-1
J gene: TRBJ2-7
D gene: NA
CDR3 DNA: TGCAGCGTTGAGACACGCTACGAGCAGTACTTC
CDR3 protein: CSVETRYEQYF

clone size: NA
V gene: TRBV4-2
J gene: TRBJ2-1
D gene: NA
CDR3 DNA: TGTGCCAGCAGCCAAGACCATTACAATGAGCAGTTCTTC
CDR3 protein: CASSQDHYNEQFF

clone size: once
V gene: TRBV2
J gene: TRBJ2-2
D gene: TRBD2
CDR3 DNA: TGTGCCAGCAGCGCTCTAGCGGGAGCCAACGGGGAGCTGTTTTTT
CDR3 protein: CASSALAGANGELFF

clone size: NA
V gene: TRBV29-1
J gene: TRBJ2-1
D gene: NA
CDR3 DNA: TGCAGCGTTGGACAGGGAGGCAATGAGCAGTTCTTC
CDR3 protein: CSVGQGGNEQFF

clone size: NA
V gene: TRBV28
J gene: TRBJ1-6
D gene: TRBD1
CDR3 DNA: TGTGCCAGCAGTTTATATCGGACAGGGCTAGCGTCCAATTCACCCCTCCACTTT
CDR3 protein: CASSLYRTGLASNSPLHF

clone size: NA
V gene: TRBV18
J gene: TRBJ2-6
D gene: TRBD2
CDR3 DNA: TGTGCCAGCTCACCAACTAGCGGGAGGGCCGGTACCTCTGGGGCCAACGTCCTGACTTTC
CDR3 protein: CASSPTSGRAGTSGANVLTF

clone size: NA
V gene: TRBV3-1/TRBV3-2
J gene: TRBJ2-7
D gene: TRBD2
CDR3 DNA: TGTGCCAGCAGCCAAGATGAGGGGCTAGCGGGAGGTTACGAGCAGTACTTC
CDR3 protein: CASSQDEGLAGGYEQYF

clone size: NA
V gene: TRBV2
J gene: TRBJ1-3
D gene: TRBD1
CDR3 DNA: TGTGCCAGCAGTTTCGGACAGGGGGCTGGAAACACCATATATTTT
CDR3 protein: CASSFGQGAGNTIYF

clone size: NA
V gene: TRBV7-8
J gene: TRBJ2-3
D gene: NA
CDR3 DNA: TGTGCCAGCAGTCAAGTTCGGCCGGAGGCTCCTCAACCACTACTCACAGATACGCAGTATTTT
CDR3 protein: CASSQVRPEAPQPLLTDTQYF

clone size: NA
V gene: TRBV27
J gene: TRBJ1-1
D gene: NA
CDR3 DNA: TGTGCCAGCAGCCGGGGCACTGAAGCTTTCTTT
CDR3 protein: CASSRGTEAFF

clone size: NA
V gene: TRBV4-1
J gene: TRBJ1-6
D gene: NA
CDR3 DNA: TGCGCCAGCAGCCAAGCCGGAGAACGGAGGTCACCCCTCCACTTT
CDR3 protein: CASSQAGERRSPLHF

clone size: NA
V gene: TRBV4-2
J gene: TRBJ2-3
D gene: NA
CDR3 DNA: TGTGCCAGCAGCCAAGCTCAAACCAGCGATCGAGATACGCAGTATTTT
CDR3 protein: CASSQAQTSDRDTQYF

clone size: once
V gene: TRBV5-4
J gene: TRBJ1-5
D gene: NA
CDR3 DNA: TGTGCCAGCAGCTTGGGACTCAATCAGCCCCAGCATTTT
CDR3 protein: CASSLGLNQPQHF

clone size: NA
V gene: TRBV27
J gene: TRBJ2-4
D gene: TRBD2
CDR3 DNA: TGTGCCAGCAGGACTAGCGGGAACATTCAGTACTTC
CDR3 protein: CASRTSGNIQYF

clone size: NA
V gene: TRBV6-1
J gene: TRBJ1-5
D gene: NA
CDR3 DNA: TGTGCCAGCAGTGAAGCGACTACTCAGCCCCAGCATTTT
CDR3 protein: CASSEATTQPQHF

clone size: NA
V gene: TRBV19
J gene: TRBJ2-3
D gene: TRBD1
CDR3 DNA: TGTGCCAGTAGTACAGAAGCCCTTGACAGGGGTCGGACAGATACGCAGTATTTT
CDR3 protein: CASSTEALDRGRTDTQYF

clone size: many
V gene: TRBV3-1/TRBV3-2
J gene: TRBJ1-5
D gene: TRBD1
CDR3 DNA: TGTGCCAGCAGCCGAGGACAGGGCCATCAGCCCCAGCATTTT
CDR3 protein: CASSRGQGHQPQHF

clone size: NA
V gene: TRBV7-6
J gene: TRBJ2-6
D gene: NA
CDR3 DNA: TGTGCCAGCAGCTTAGCGATGGGAGGCCACTCTGGGGCCAACGTCCTGACTTTC
CDR3 protein: CASSLAMGGHSGANVLTF

clone size: NA
V gene: TRBV6-2/TRBV6-3
J gene: TRBJ2-7
D gene: NA
CDR3 DNA: TGTGCCAGCAGTTATCAGCTTTCTGGGGCTTTATCCTACGAGCAGTACTTC
CDR3 protein: CASSYQLSGALSYEQYF

clone size: many
V gene: TRBV28
J gene: TRBJ1-6
D gene: NA
CDR3 DNA: TGTGCCAGCAGTTCCACCAGGGAGGTTCGGTCACCCCTCCACTTT
CDR3 protein: CASSSTREVRSPLHF

clone size: once
V gene: TRBV7-2
J gene: TRBJ2-5
D gene: NA
CDR3 DNA: TGTGCCAGCAGCGCCCGGCCGGGACAAGGGCAAGAGACCCAGTACTTC
CDR3 protein: CASSARPGQGQETQYF

clone size: NA
V gene: TRBV28
J gene: TRBJ1-2
D gene: NA
CDR3 DNA: TGTGCCAGCAGGCCGGGGGGGAATCACTATGGCTACACCTTC
CDR3 protein: CASRPGGNHYGYTF

clone size: NA
V gene: TRBV12-3/TRBV12-4
J gene: TRBJ2-7
D gene: NA
CDR3 DNA: TGTGCCAGCAGTCCGACAAGAACCTACGAGCAGTACTTC
CDR3 protein: CASSPTRTYEQYF

clone size: NA
V gene: TRBV3-1/TRBV3-2
J gene: TRBJ1-1
D gene: TRBD1
CDR3 DNA: TGTGCCAGCAGCCAGGCGGGACAGGTCGTGAGCACTGAAGCTTTCTTT
CDR3 protein: CASSQAGQVVSTEAFF

clone size: few
V gene: TRBV21-1
J gene: TRBJ1-3
D gene: NA
CDR3 DNA: TGTGCCAGCAGCAAAGGACAGGAGAACCCATTCTCTGGAAACACCATATATTTT
CDR3 protein: CASSKGQENPFSGNTIYF

clone size: NA
V gene: TRBV27
J gene: TRBJ1-2
D gene: NA
CDR3 DNA: TGTGCCAGCAGTTATGCCCACGGGGGGCCGGAGGGCTACACCTTC
CDR3 protein: CASSYAHGGPEGYTF

clone size: NA
V gene: TRBV3-1/TRBV3-2
J gene: TRBJ2-2
D gene: NA
CDR3 DNA: TGTGCCAGCAGCCAAGACAGTGGAAGCGGCAGGACCGGGGAGCTGTTTTTT
CDR3 protein: CASSQDSGSGRTGELFF

clone size: NA
V gene: TRBV11-2
J gene: TRBJ1-5
D gene: TRBD1
CDR3 DNA: TGTGCCAGCAGCTTAGGCCCAACAGGGGTCAATCAGCCCCAGCATTTT
CDR3 protein: CASSLGPTGVNQPQHF

clone size: NA
V gene: TRBV7-9
J gene: TRBJ1-2
D gene: TRBD1
CDR3 DNA: TGTGCCAGCAGCGCCGACAGGGGAGTCTATGGCTACACCTTC
CDR3 protein: CASSADRGVYGYTF

clone size: NA
V gene: TRBV30
J gene: TRBJ1-3
D gene: NA
CDR3 DNA: TGTGCCTGGAGTGTACGGGGGGTCCTCTCTGGAAACACCATATATTTT
CDR3 protein: CAWSVRGVLSGNTIYF

clone size: NA
V gene: TRBV7-9
J gene: TRBJ2-7
D gene: NA
CDR3 DNA: TGTGCCAGCAGCTTAGATGCGGGGTACGAGCAGTACTTC
CDR3 protein: CASSLDAGYEQYF

clone size: NA
V gene: TRBV6-4
J gene: TRBJ2-1
D gene: TRBD2
CDR3 DNA: TGTGCCAGCAGTGGACTAGCGGGGGACTACAATGAGCAGTTCTTC
CDR3 protein: CASSGLAGDYNEQFF

clone size: NA
V gene: TRBV19
J gene: TRBJ1-1
D gene: NA
CDR3 DNA: TGTGCCAGTATCGGGGGTCTGAACACTGAAGCTTTCTTT
CDR3 protein: CASIGGLNTEAFF

clone size: NA
V gene: TRBV28
J gene: TRBJ1-2
D gene: NA
CDR3 DNA: TGTGCCAGCACCGAGGGGGGGCCCTATGGCTACACCTTC
CDR3 protein: CASTEGGPYGYTF

clone size: few
V gene: TRBV15
J gene: TRBJ1-4
D gene: NA
CDR3 DNA: TGTGCCACCAGCAGAGGTACCCGGGAAAAACTGTTTTTT
CDR3 protein: CATSRGTREKLFF

clone size: NA
V gene: TRBV7-9
J gene: TRBJ1-1
D gene: TRBD1
CDR3 DNA: TGTGCCAGCAGCTCTATTCCGGGACAGGATTGGGGCACTGAAGCTTTCTTT
CDR3 protein: CASSSIPGQDWGTEAFF

clone size: once
V gene: TRBV28
J gene: TRBJ2-2
D gene: NA
CDR3 DNA: TGTGCCAGCAGTCGGACAGCTCGGCTCATCGGGGAGCTGTTTTTT
CDR3 protein: CASSRTARLIGELFF

clone size: once
V gene: TRBV27
J gene: TRBJ2-1
D gene: TRBD2
CDR3 DNA: TGTGCCAGCAGTCTATTAGCGGGAGCCTCCTACAATGAGCAGTTCTTC
CDR3 protein: CASSLLAGASYNEQFF

clone size: NA
V gene: TRBV21-1
J gene: TRBJ2-2
D gene: NA
CDR3 DNA: TGTGCCAGCAGCAAAGGACTAGCGGGGTCCGGGGAGCTGTTTTTT
CDR3 protein: CASSKGLAGSGELFF

clone size: NA
V gene: TRBV6-1
J gene: TRBJ1-2
D gene: NA
CDR3 DNA: TGTGCCAGCAGTGAACAGGGGACGAACTATGGCTACACCTTC
CDR3 protein: CASSEQGTNYGYTF

clone size: NA
V gene: TRBV10-3
J gene: TRBJ2-7
D gene: TRBD2
CDR3 DNA: TGTGCCATCAGTGAGTCGGGTCTAGCGGGAGACGGGGAGCAGTACTTC
CDR3 protein: CAISESGLAGDGEQYF

clone size: NA
V gene: TRBV10-1
J gene: TRBJ2-1
D gene: TRBD2
CDR3 DNA: TGCGCCAGCAGTGCCCTCCTAGCGGGAGTTGCTGAGCAGTTCTTC
CDR3 protein: CASSALLAGVAEQFF

clone size: NA
V gene: TRBV6-6
J gene: TRBJ1-1
D gene: NA
CDR3 DNA: TGTGCCAGCAGTTACTCGAGGTCAGGGGAGATAGGAGCTTTCTTT
CDR3 protein: CASSYSRSGEIGAFF

clone size: NA
V gene: TRBV6-5
J gene: TRBJ2-1
D gene: TRBD1
CDR3 DNA: TGTGCCAGCAGTTACTCGAACAGGGGGCACCATGAGCAGTTCTTC
CDR3 protein: CASSYSNRGHHEQFF

clone size: few
V gene: TRBV6-4
J gene: TRBJ2-7
D gene: TRBD1
CDR3 DNA: TGTGCCAGCAGTGACATCAGGGTAGGGGGCGCCTTC
CDR3 protein: CASSDIRVGGAF

clone size: NA
V gene: TRBV7-9
J gene: TRBJ1-2
D gene: TRBD1
CDR3 DNA: TGTGCCAGCAGCTCCGGGACAGGTCCTGGCTACACCTTC
CDR3 protein: CASSSGTGPGYTF

clone size: NA
V gene: TRBV2
J gene: TRBJ2-5
D gene: TRBD1
CDR3 DNA: TGTGCCAGCAGGCCCGGACAGGTCCAAGAGACCCAGTACTTC
CDR3 protein: CASRPGQVQETQYF